A single sample is the source of the 21 T cell receptor beta chains below, sequenced in a study of chemoradiotherapy in HPV16-positive cancers. Only in-frame clones appear in the TCRdb table, and some are missing; sequencing was by immunoSEQ multiplex PCR. The table records some 28,000 clones, more than 75% of them present only once. The specimen comprised blood, sampled from a patient who underwent chemoradiotherapy. The receptors here all came from a human donor with HPV-associated anogenital cancer.

In its sample, this clone was seen a few times. V and J are TRBV5-4 and TRBJ2-1; no firm D call. Trimming left V 2 bases short and J 6 bases short, with 6 bases between. Germline assignment: CDR1 SGHNT and CDR2 YYREEE (reference sequence). The CDR3 is made up of 12 amino acids. The CDR3 DNA is TGTGCCAGCAGCTTTATGGGCAATGAGCAGTTCTTC. Residues: CASSFMGNEQFF.

This chain uses TRBV19 with TRBJ2-2; TRBD2 might be the D (5 bases). V lost 7 bases to trimming and J lost 6 bases, with 15 bases between them. This CDR3 region has 14 residues. Germline V gene lookup returns CDR1 LNHDA and CDR2 SQIVND (reference sequence). CDR3 nucleotides: TGTGCCAGTAAATATAGTAGCGTATCCGGGGAGCTGTTTTTT. This encodes CASKYSSVSGELFF.

This chain connects TRBV6-6 to TRBJ1-5; 7 nucleotides agree with TRBD1. The CDR3 has 15 amino acids. From germline, CDR1 is MNHNY and CDR2 SVGAGI (reference sequence). Losses at the gene ends were 7 bases for V and 6 bases for J; bases not matched to a gene: 12. Written as DNA, the CDR3 is TGTGCCAGCACTGAACTACAGGGGATCAGTCAGCCCCAGCATTTT. Its translation is CASTELQGISQPQHF.

This sequence joins TRBV6-4 and TRBJ1-1, with a tentative D call TRBD1 (5 bases). CDR3 length: 13 amino acids. V was cut by 2 bases and J by 2 bases, with 6 bases left in between. Germline CDR1 and CDR2: MRHNA and SNTAGT. This chain's CDR3 is CASSDRDNTEAFF. The CDR3 nucleotides are TGTGCCAGCAGTGACCGGGACAACACTGAAGCTTTCTTT.

The rearrangement uses TRBV6-6 and TRBJ1-2, with D unclear. Per germline, CDR1 MNHNY and CDR2 SVGAGI (reference sequence). The V and J ends lost 6 bases and 6 bases respectively, with 8 bases between them. This CDR3 is 11 amino acids long. CDR3 nucleotide sequence: TGTGCCAGCAGGGGCCCCCATGGCTACACCTTC. Amino acids: CASRGPHGYTF.

The rearrangement links TRBV2 to TRBJ2-2; 10 positions match TRBD2. Unmatched junction bases numbered 1, after V lost 8 bases and J lost 1 base. This CDR3 contains 14 residues. From germline, CDR1 is SNHLY and CDR2 FYNNEI. This CDR3 reads CASRLAGNTGELFF. The CDR3 DNA follows: TGTGCCAGCCGACTAGCGGGGAACACCGGGGAGCTGTTTTTT.

CDR3 sequence reads: CASSLRGGNTEAFF. CDR3 coding DNA: TGCGCCAGCAGCTTGCGCGGTGGGAACACTGAAGCTTTCTTT. The chain combines TRBV5-1 with TRBJ1-1, with D unclear. The CDR3 consists of 14 residues. Between the trimmed V and J ends, which lost 1 base and 1 base, there was a span of 8 bases. The germline CDR1 and CDR2 sequences are SGHRS and YFSETQ.

V usage is TRBV6-1 and J usage is TRBJ2-7; possible D gene TRBD2, 7 bases. The V gene lost 2 bases and the J gene lost 6 bases, with 14 bases spanning the gap. From germline, CDR1 is MNHNS and CDR2 SASEGT. The CDR3 totals 14 residues. The CDR3 DNA is TGTGCCAGCAGTGAATTGGGGGGGCTCGGCGAGCAGTACGTC. It codes for CASSELGGLGEQYV.

V usage is TRBV7-9 and J usage is TRBJ1-5; a weak D match, TRBD1 (5 bases). The CDR3 has 15 amino acids. V lost 1 base and J 0 bases, leaving 7 bases between the germline ends. Germline CDR1 SEHNR, CDR2 FQNEAQ (reference sequence). In nucleotides, the CDR3 is TGTGCCAGCAGCTTAGGACAGTATAGCAATCAGCCCCAGCATTTT. Its translation: CASSLGQYSNQPQHF.

This chain uses TRBV9 with TRBJ2-5; TRBD2 agrees at 16 bases. CDR1 and CDR2 (germline): SGDLS, YYNGEE. V lost 3 bases and J lost 5; bases outside the gene matches: 1. The CDR3 length is 15 residues. DNA for the CDR3: TGTGCCAGCAGCGAGGGACTAGCGGGGGGGGAGACCCAGTACTTC. As protein: CASSEGLAGGETQYF.

This clone occurred a few times. The CDR3 nucleotides are TGCGCCAGCAGACCCGGGACAGCGAACACTGAAGCTTTCTTT. Translating gives CASRPGTANTEAFF. This chain connects TRBV5-1 to TRBJ1-1; 7 nucleotides match TRBD1. The CDR3 contains 14 residues. In germline, CDR1 is SGHRS, CDR2 YFSETQ. With 5 bases clipped from V and 1 base from J, the junction kept 5 bases outside the gene matches.

The chain combines TRBV7-3 with TRBJ1-1; no clear D. The CDR3 length is 9 residues. CDR1 and CDR2 (germline): SGHTA, FQGTGA. Trimming took 4 bases from V and 8 from J, leaving 2 bases between them. The CDR3 DNA reads as TGTGCCAGCAGCTCGGAAGCTTTCTTT. Translation: CASSSEAFF.

This chain connects TRBV7-9 to TRBJ2-1; TRBD1 aligns across 8 bases. The junction had 9 bases not matched to a gene; V was cut back by 3 bases and J by 8 bases. This CDR3 has 15 amino acids. The germline V gene encodes CDR1 SEHNR and CDR2 FQNEAQ (reference sequence). The CDR3 reads CASSLTGTGNYEQFF. The CDR3 coding sequence is TGTGCCAGCAGCTTGACCGGGACAGGAAACTATGAGCAGTTCTTC.

The chain recombines TRBV5-1 with TRBJ2-5, with D tentatively TRBD1 or TRBD2 (6 bases each). This CDR3 is built from 15 residues. V lost 0 bases, J lost 5 bases, and 14 bases lay in between. Per the germline V gene, CDR1 is SGHRS and CDR2 is YFSETQ. The CDR3 loop reads CASSLGRGRTETQYF. CDR3 coding DNA: TGCGCCAGCAGCTTGGGACGGGGGCGGACGGAGACCCAGTACTTC.

The DNA of the CDR3 is TGTGCCAGTAGTTGGCTGCTCTATGGCTACACCTTC. It specifies CASSWLLYGYTF. V gene TRBV19 combines with J gene TRBJ1-2; the D is unclear. This CDR3 is built from 12 residues. Trimming removed 5 bases from V and 4 bases from J, with 8 bases in between. Germline values: CDR1 LNHDA, CDR2 SQIVND (reference sequence).

This clone occurred a few times. The CDR3 DNA is TGTGCCAGCAGCCCACGGGGGACCCAGTACTTC. The encoded protein is CASSPRGTQYF. The V and J genes are TRBV7-8 and TRBJ2-5; maybe TRBD2 (5 bases). This CDR3 has 11 residues. The V gene lost 5 bases and the J gene lost 7 bases, with 8 bases spanning the gap. Germline V gene lookup returns CDR1 SGHVS and CDR2 FQNEAQ.

The chain combines TRBV5-8 with TRBJ1-1; 9 positions match TRBD1. Germline V gives CDR1 SGHTS, CDR2 YDEGEE. The CDR3 extends over 17 amino acids. Trimming removed 4 bases from V and 0 bases from J; junction bases left unmatched: 10. The CDR3: CASSDDRGDVMNTEAFF. CDR3 DNA sequence: TGTGCCAGCAGCGACGACAGGGGGGATGTTATGAACACTGAAGCTTTCTTT.

The chain carries TRBV5-6 and TRBJ2-7; no reliable D call. Germline lookup yields CDR1 SGHDT and CDR2 YYEEEE. The CDR3 is 12 residues long. The V gene lost 2 bases and the J gene lost 3 bases, with 6 bases spanning the gap. This CDR3 is CASSFSRYEQYF. DNA of the CDR3: TGTGCCAGCAGCTTTAGTCGCTACGAGCAGTACTTC.

The chain recombines TRBV19 with TRBJ1-1; unclear D gene. V was trimmed by 5 bases and J by 1 base, leaving 14 bases between them. Germline-derived CDR1 and CDR2 are LNHDA and SQIVND (reference sequence). This CDR3 has 15 amino acids. This CDR3 reads CASSPTTVRNTEAFF. In DNA form, the CDR3 reads TGTGCCAGTAGTCCCACCACGGTCCGGAACACTGAAGCTTTCTTT.

The chain recombines TRBV29-1 with TRBJ1-2; D might be TRBD1 (6 bases). V was trimmed by 2 bases and J by 8 bases, leaving 24 bases between them. Germline V gene sequence: CDR1 SQVTM, CDR2 ANQGSEA. The length of the CDR3 is 16 residues. CDR3 amino acids: CSVEPEGHREGKGYTF. The CDR3 DNA reads as TGCAGCGTTGAACCCGAGGGACACAGGGAAGGGAAAGGCTACACCTTC. Full variable domain (outside the CDR3, taken from reference TRBV29-1 and TRBJ1-2): SAVISQKPSRDICQRGTSLTIQCQVDSQVTMMFWYRQQPGQSLTLIATANQGSEATYESGFVIDKFPISRPNLTFSTLTVSNMSPEDSSIYLCSVEPEGHREGKGYTFGSGTRLTVV.

The chain is built from TRBV29-1 and TRBJ1-2, with 9 positions matching TRBD1. V dropped 7 bases and J dropped 6; count of bases not matched to a gene: 6. The CDR3 runs to 12 residues. Germline-derived CDR1 and CDR2 are SQVTM and ANQGSEA. DNA for the CDR3: TGCAGCGCACAGGGGGCGGCAGATGGCTACACCTTC. Its translation: CSAQGAADGYTF.